The 8 T cell receptor beta chains presented below share a single source sample, sequenced in a study of cytomegalovirus exposure and HLA in healthy donors. This PCR relied on a set of 60 Vbeta primers and 13 Jbeta primers. Only in-frame clones appear in the TCRdb table, and some are missing; sequencing was by immunoSEQ multiplex PCR. The sample holds 87,000 or so clones; 75% to 85% are singletons and the top ten take about 5%. The sample was PBMCs. These receptors all come from a middle-aged woman in good health and CMV-seronegative.

This clone has only one observation. The J gene is TRBJ2-7, the V gene TRBV7-7; D possibly corresponds to TRBD2 (5 bases). The germline CDR1 and CDR2 sequences are SSHAT and FNYEAQ (reference sequence). The CDR3 spans 15 residues. Trimming took 5 bases from V and 2 from J, leaving 16 bases between them. CDR3: CASSQSPGKTYEQYF. The DNA for the CDR3 is TGTGCCAGCAGCCAATCTCCGGGGAAAACCTACGAGCAGTACTTC.

The genes are TRBV6-1 and TRBJ2-3; TRBD1 matches 10 bases. V shed 4 bases and J 2 bases; nucleotides not matched to a gene: 9. This CDR3 has 17 residues. Germline values: CDR1 MNHNS, CDR2 SASEGT. The CDR3 region is CASSGRRDRGVTDTQYF. The CDR3 DNA reads as TGTGCCAGCAGTGGACGTCGGGACAGGGGAGTCACAGATACGCAGTATTTT.

This clone showed up just once. The V call is TRBV7-8, the J call TRBJ1-3, with D tentatively TRBD1 (6 bases). Germline CDR1 and CDR2: SGHVS and FQNEAQ. The CDR3 is made up of 15 amino acids. The V end lost 5 bases, the J end lost 10 bases, and 21 bases lay between the germline ends. CDR3 in amino acids: CASSPSGGASPTIYF. CDR3 DNA: TGTGCCAGCAGCCCCTCCGGGGGGGCGTCGCCTACCATATATTTT. Variable domain in full (rest from reference TRBV7-8 and TRBJ1-3): GAGVSQSPRYKVAKRGQDVALRCDPISGHVSLFWYQQALGQGPEFLTYFQNEAQLDKSGLPSDRFFAERPEGSVSTLKIQRTQQEDSAVYLCASSPSGGASPTIYFGEGSWLTVV.

The V and J genes are TRBV7-9 and TRBJ1-1; D ambiguous. Trimming took 6 bases from V and 1 from J, leaving 9 bases between them. CDR1 SEHNR and CDR2 FQNEAQ come from the germline V gene (reference sequence). The CDR3 totals 13 residues. The CDR3 is CASRRGGNTEAFF. DNA of the CDR3: TGTGCCAGCAGGCGGGGAGGGAACACTGAAGCTTTCTTT. Filled out from reference TRBV7-9 and TRBJ1-1, the complete variable domain reads DTGVSQNPRHKITKRGQNVTFRCDPISEHNRLYWYRQTLGQGPEFLTYFQNEAQLEKSRLLSDRFSAERPKGSFSTLEIQRTEQGDSAMYLCASRRGGNTEAFFGQGTRLTVV.

This clone turned up a few times. The V call is TRBV5-1, the J call TRBJ2-1; 8 bases match TRBD2. V lost 2 bases, J lost 10 bases, and 11 bases stayed unmatched. CDR1 and CDR2 from the germline V gene are SGHRS and YFSETQ. The CDR3 covers 15 residues. This chain's CDR3 is CASSLRGGPGREQFF. For the CDR3, the DNA is TGCGCCAGCAGCTTACGCGGGGGGCCGGGCAGAGAGCAGTTCTTC.

With regard to this clone: A far larger clone lies a single base away; this is likely a read error. Without the conserved terminal phenylalanine or tryptophan, this CDR3 likely stems from a read error. V and J are TRBV10-3 and TRBJ2-2, with 9 positions matching TRBD2. The germline V gene has CDR1 ENHRY and CDR2 SYGVKD. The V segment lost 10 bases and the J segment 0 bases; nucleotides outside the gene matches: 6. This CDR3 region has 15 residues. The CDR3 sequence: CATQSGGTNTGELFV. CDR3 DNA: TGTGCCACCCAGAGCGGGGGGACGAACACCGGGGAGCTGTTTGTT.

V usage is TRBV19 and J usage is TRBJ2-7; D gene unclear. From germline, CDR1 is LNHDA and CDR2 SQIVND (reference sequence). The length of the CDR3 is 12 residues. Trimming took off 1 base at V and 4 bases at J, with 5 bases between the two ends. The CDR3 nucleotides are TGTGCCAGTAGTATAGGGGCTTACGAGCAGTACTTC. Its protein product is CASSIGAYEQYF. The whole variable domain, remainder taken from reference TRBV19 and TRBJ2-7, is DGGITQSPKYLFRKEGQNVTLSCEQNLNHDAMYWYRQDPGQGLRLIYYSQIVNDFQKGDIAEGYSVSREKKESFPLTVTSAQKNPTAFYLCASSIGAYEQYFGPGTRLTVT.

The rearrangement uses TRBV10-2 and TRBJ1-1; 8 bases match TRBD1. V was pared by 3 bases and J by 11 bases, with 11 bases of the junction left unmatched. The CDR3 totals 14 residues. Germline V lookup: CDR1 WSHSY, CDR2 SAAADI. For the CDR3, the DNA is TGCGCCAGCAGTGACGGCAGGACAGGGTTCGGGGCTTTCTTT. Translating it yields CASSDGRTGFGAFF.